Described below is a single T cell receptor (beta chain) sequence and its context. These data are taken from a study of blood T cell repertoires in COVID-19. Germline CDR1 reads SGDLS; CDR2 reads YYNGEE. V was cut by 3 bases and J by 2 bases, with 11 bases left in between. The CDR3 is 14 amino acids. TCRdb's table, derived via immunoSEQ multiplex PCR, lists solely in-frame clones and lacks some. The table lists roughly 70,000 clones, over 75% of them singletons. This TCR was recovered from a human donor in a cohort sampled during active COVID-19. The specimen sequenced was peripheral blood. V usage is TRBV9 and J usage is TRBJ1-1; possible D gene TRBD1, 5 bases. In DNA form, the CDR3 reads TGTGCCAGCAGCGGGGGGACTGACAACACTGAAGCTTTCTTT. Amino acids: CASSGGTDNTEAFF.